These 4 T cell receptor beta chains were all obtained from the same sample, sequenced in a study of graft-versus-host responses after intestinal transplantation. Irradiated, violet-dye-labeled stimulators (around 200,000) were plated alongside around 200,000 CFSE-labeled responders. The assay was immunoSEQ multiplex PCR, and TCRdb's table has in-frame clones only and misses some. Of some 9,500 clones in the sample, about 30% are singletons; the top ten hold 5% to 8%. Material: alloreactive CD8+ T cells from a mixed lymphocyte reaction culture, obtained before intestinal transplant. Regarding subset: CFSE-low proliferating T cells sorted from roughly 6-day pre-transplant mixed lymphocyte reaction (GvH or HvG direction). These receptors all come from a human patient who received an intestinal transplant.

V and J are TRBV25-1 and TRBJ2-2, with 7 bases fitting TRBD2. The CDR3 sequence is 11 residues long. Germline assignment: CDR1 MGHDK and CDR2 SYGVNS. V lost 8 bases and J lost 6; bases outside the gene matches: 0. CDR3 sequence (DNA): TGTGCCAGCGGACTAGCCGGGGAGCTGTTTTTT. Its translation is CASGLAGELFF.

V is TRBV5-1 and J is TRBJ1-1; a possible D gene is TRBD1 (5 bases). With 4 bases removed from V and 6 bases from J, the gap between germline ends came to 13 bases. Germline values: CDR1 SGHRS, CDR2 YFSETQ. This CDR3 has 13 amino acids. CDR3 coding DNA: TGCGCCAGCAGCCCGCAGGGTTGGGCTGAAGCTTTCTTT. This sequence encodes CASSPQGWAEAFF.

This clone has just a few counts. The V gene is TRBV7-9, the J gene TRBJ2-3; D is perhaps TRBD1 (5 bases). CDR1 and CDR2 from the germline V gene are SEHNR and FQNEAQ (reference sequence). Trimming shortened V by 1 base and J by 4 bases, and 12 bases separated the two germline ends. The CDR3 runs 15 residues. This CDR3 is CASSLGAGWADTQYF. In DNA form, the CDR3 reads TGTGCCAGCAGCTTAGGGGCAGGGTGGGCAGATACGCAGTATTTT.

This clone came up a few times. The CDR3: CASSGQTGNSGNTIYF. The CDR3 DNA sequence: TGCGCCAGCAGCGGACAGACGGGGAACTCTGGAAACACCATATATTTT. The genes are TRBV5-1 and TRBJ1-3, with D possibly being TRBD1 (6 bases). This CDR3 region has 16 residues. Looked up from germline, CDR1 is SGHRS and CDR2 is YFSETQ. V lost 4 bases and J lost 0, with 14 bases in between.